This T cell receptor (beta chain) comes out of a study of T cells after yellow fever vaccination. TCRdb ran MiXCR on the 5' RACE reads and lists one entry per CDR3 protein. Of tens of thousands of distinct CDR3 sequences listed, about 6.6% are singletons. V was pared by 6 bases and J by 5 bases, with 14 bases between. The CDR3 runs 14 residues. This clonotype was recorded at least ten times. The sample here was CD8+ T cells sorted from PBMCs, taken 5 days after the first yellow fever vaccination. The chain combines TRBV12-3 or TRBV12-4 with TRBJ2-1, with D unresolved. The clonotype comes from a man between 18 and 29 years old who received the YFV17D yellow fever vaccine. CDR3 DNA sequence: TGTGCCAGCAGACCACGGGTAGGCCACAATGAGCAGTTCTTC. Its protein is CASRPRVGHNEQFF.